What follows are 14 T cell receptor beta chains derived from one specimen sequenced in a study of Ad26.COV2.S vaccination and SARS-CoV-2 variants. As for treatment: over 15 received Ad26.COV2.S at low or high dose, single or two shots; about 5 received placebo; per-sample allocation not given. Day 63 after the first injection of vaccine or placebo was the sampling time. Repertoires were generated with immunoSEQ multiplex PCR, while TCRdb's copy carries only in-frame clones and drops some. The sample holds hundreds of thousands of clones; about 92% are singletons and the top ten take more than 1.5%. Sample: peripheral blood, taken in a trial of Ad26.COV2.S vaccine versus placebo. The receptors derive from a person aged 18-65 years who received the Ad26.COV2.S COVID-19 vaccine or a placebo.

The V gene is TRBV30, the J gene TRBJ2-3, with 9 nucleotides matching TRBD2. The CDR3 contains 16 residues. Looked up from germline, CDR1 is GTSNPN and CDR2 is SVGIG (reference sequence). With 3 bases clipped from V and 2 bases from J, the junction kept 9 bases outside the gene matches. The CDR3 spells CAWSSRLADFTDTQYF. The CDR3 DNA reads as TGTGCCTGGAGCTCCCGACTAGCGGATTTCACAGATACGCAGTATTTT.

The chain couples TRBV19 to TRBJ2-1; maybe TRBD1 (6 bases). This CDR3 contains 15 residues. Trimming pared 7 bases from V and 8 bases from J, leaving 21 bases between. Germline V lookup: CDR1 LNHDA, CDR2 SQIVND (reference sequence). The CDR3 DNA sequence: TGTGCCAGTACGAGGGTCAGGGGCGCATGGGATGAGCAGTTCTTC. It codes for CASTRVRGAWDEQFF. The full variable domain, its missing parts supplied by reference TRBV19 and TRBJ2-1, is DGGITQSPKYLFRKEGQNVTLSCEQNLNHDAMYWYRQDPGQGLRLIYYSQIVNDFQKGDIAEGYSVSREKKESFPLTVTSAQKNPTAFYLCASTRVRGAWDEQFFGPGTRLTVL.

This chain joins TRBV20-1 and TRBJ2-1, with D hard to call. The V end was cut by 6 bases, the J end by 4 bases, with 7 bases between. This CDR3 is built from 11 residues. CDR1 is DFQATT, CDR2 SNEGSKA, per germline (reference sequence). The CDR3 sequence is CSAGHYNEQFF. DNA of the CDR3: TGCAGTGCGGGCCATTACAATGAGCAGTTCTTC.

This chain joins TRBV19 and TRBJ1-2; 9 bases map to TRBD1. CDR3 length: 16 amino acids. The germline V gene encodes CDR1 LNHDA and CDR2 SQIVND (reference sequence). V lost 4 bases to trimming and J lost 7 bases; unmatched junction nucleotides: 13. The CDR3 reads CASSTRGQGPRFGYTF. The CDR3, as DNA: TGTGCCAGTAGTACTCGTGGACAGGGGCCGAGGTTTGGCTACACCTTC.

The chain combines TRBV27 with TRBJ1-5; perhaps TRBD1 as D (5 bases). CDR1 is MNHEY and CDR2 is SMNVEV in the germline V gene (reference sequence). The CDR3 contains 15 residues. The V end was cut by 5 bases, the J end by 4 bases, with 15 bases between. The CDR3 sequence is CASSAGGSLNQPQHF. CDR3 nucleotide sequence: TGTGCCAGCAGTGCCGGGGGGTCCCTAAATCAGCCCCAGCATTTT.

This chain connects TRBV18 to TRBJ2-7; no definite D call. The CDR3 sequence is 15 residues long. CDR1 and CDR2 (germline): KGHSH, LQKENI. V lost 2 bases and J 7 bases, leaving 18 bases between the germline ends. CDR3 in amino acids: CASSPNIRTVGEQYF. CDR3 DNA sequence: TGTGCCAGCTCACCAAATATACGGACCGTAGGGGAGCAGTACTTC.

This rearrangement joins TRBV7-6 to TRBJ1-6; tentatively, D is TRBD1 (5 bases). This CDR3 has 14 residues. The germline CDR1 and CDR2 sequences are SGHVS and FNYEAQ. V lost 5 bases to trimming and J lost 8 bases, with 13 bases between them. CDR3 amino acids: CASSPSGGYSPLHF. The CDR3 DNA sequence: TGTGCCAGCAGCCCCTCCGGGGGTTATTCACCCCTCCACTTT.

This clone was detected once. The chain couples TRBV11-2 to TRBJ2-2; D is unclear. Trimming removed 4 bases at V and 7 bases at J, with 16 bases between. Germline CDR1 and CDR2: SGHAT and FQNNGV. This CDR3 is 15 amino acids long. This CDR3 reads CASSYRSSGVGELFF. CDR3 nucleotide sequence: TGTGCCAGCAGCTACCGTAGTTCTGGGGTCGGGGAGCTGTTTTTT.

The genes are TRBV12-3 or TRBV12-4 and TRBJ1-5; D remains ambiguous. The ends were cut back, 7 bases at V and 5 bases at J, with 12 bases in the middle. CDR3 size: 13 residues. CDR3 sequence reads: CASKKTLYQPQHF. The CDR3 nucleotides read TGTGCCAGCAAAAAAACCCTATATCAGCCCCAGCATTTT.

The rearrangement joins TRBV27 to TRBJ1-4, with D possibly matching TRBD1 (6 bases). CDR1 and CDR2 (germline): MNHEY, SMNVEV (reference sequence). The V and J ends lost 5 bases and 7 bases respectively, with 14 bases between them. The CDR3 is 14 residues long. The CDR3 here is CASSPRGRGEKLFF. The CDR3 DNA follows: TGTGCCAGCAGTCCCAGGGGACGCGGTGAAAAACTGTTTTTT.

The CDR3 is CASSYSSFSVNEQFF. The CDR3 coding sequence is TGTGCCAGCAGTTACTCGAGTTTCTCAGTAAATGAGCAGTTCTTC. The chain is built from TRBV6-5 and TRBJ2-1; D unresolved. The V and J ends lost 0 bases and 7 bases respectively, with 13 bases between them. Germline assignment: CDR1 MNHEY and CDR2 SVGAGI. CDR3 length: 15 residues.

The rearrangement uses TRBV11-3 and TRBJ1-1, with D possibly TRBD1 on 6 matching bases. This CDR3 region has 14 residues. The V gene's germline CDR1 is SGHNT and CDR2 YENEEA. V was clipped by 4 bases and J by 2 bases, with 11 bases between them. CDR3 loop: CASSSGHHNTEAFF. The CDR3 DNA is TGTGCCAGCAGCTCGGGACACCATAACACTGAAGCTTTCTTT.

The chain links TRBV11-2 to TRBJ1-1, with a possible D match to TRBD1 (6 bases). Germline values: CDR1 SGHAT, CDR2 FQNNGV. CDR3 length: 17 amino acids. Trimming took off 4 bases at V and 1 base at J, with 19 bases between the two ends. The CDR3 loop is CASSSITIQGGNTEAFF. In nucleotides, the CDR3 is TGTGCCAGCAGCTCCATAACAATACAGGGTGGGAACACTGAAGCTTTCTTT. The entire variable domain, with the rest obtained from reference TRBV11-2 and TRBJ1-1, is as follows: EAGVAQSPRYKIIEKRQSVAFWCNPISGHATLYWYQQILGQGPKLLIQFQNNGVVDDSQLPKDRFSAERLKGVDSTLKIQPAKLEDSAVYLCASSSITIQGGNTEAFFGQGTRLTVV.

The genes are TRBV11-2 and TRBJ2-3; TRBD2 matches at 11 bases. The CDR3 is 19 residues long. V was clipped by 7 bases and J by 2 bases; unmatched bases: 17. Germline CDR1 SGHAT, CDR2 FQNNGV. The CDR3 is CASTPSGGFGVPFTDTQYF. CDR3 DNA: TGTGCCAGCACCCCTAGCGGGGGGTTCGGCGTCCCTTTCACAGATACGCAGTATTTT.